This is a list of T cell receptor beta chains from one sample in a study of blood T cell repertoires in COVID-19. Only in-frame clones appear in the TCRdb table, and some are missing; sequencing was by immunoSEQ multiplex PCR. In the table there are 200,000 to 250,000 clones, approximately 88% of which are singletons. Sequenced: peripheral blood. Receptor source: a woman aged 25 to 45 with COVID-19, enrolled during active disease. CDR3s include the opening cysteine and the closing phenylalanine or tryptophan. The order of the fields is CDR3 DNA, CDR3 protein, V gene, D gene, J gene, clone size. D genes are given only for firm matches. Expanded clones are given a class, and other clones once, few, many or no size at all.

CDR3 DNA: TGTGCCAGTAGTACGCGGGTTTCAGACTATGGCTACACCTTC
CDR3 protein: CASSTRVSDYGYTF
V gene: TRBV19
D gene: .
J gene: TRBJ1-2
clone size: .

CDR3 DNA: TGTGCCAGCAGTTCCCAGACAGGGGCCGGGGAGACCCAGTACTTC
CDR3 protein: CASSSQTGAGETQYF
V gene: TRBV27
D gene: TRBD1
J gene: TRBJ2-5
clone size: .

CDR3 DNA: TGTGCCAGCAGTTTCTCTCGGGCCTACGAGCAGTACTTC
CDR3 protein: CASSFSRAYEQYF
V gene: TRBV12-3/TRBV12-4
D gene: .
J gene: TRBJ2-7
clone size: .

CDR3 DNA: TGTGCCACCGGGGGGTCTGGGGAGACCCAGTACTTC
CDR3 protein: CATGGSGETQYF
V gene: TRBV2
D gene: TRBD2
J gene: TRBJ2-5
clone size: .

CDR3 DNA: TGCGCCAGCAGCCGGGACAGGGAGTACGAGCAGTACTTC
CDR3 protein: CASSRDREYEQYF
V gene: TRBV5-1
D gene: TRBD1
J gene: TRBJ2-7
clone size: .

CDR3 DNA: TGTGCCAGCAGCTTAGCGGACAGATTCACAGATACGCAGTATTTT
CDR3 protein: CASSLADRFTDTQYF
V gene: TRBV7-9
D gene: .
J gene: TRBJ2-3
clone size: .

CDR3 DNA: TGTGCCGGGGGGGACGGAAGCTCCTACGAGCAGTACTTC
CDR3 protein: CAGGDGSSYEQYF
V gene: TRBV7-9
D gene: TRBD2
J gene: TRBJ2-7
clone size: .

CDR3 DNA: TGTGCCAGCTCACCACCGACAGGGGAACCCTATGGCTACACCTTC
CDR3 protein: CASSPPTGEPYGYTF
V gene: TRBV18
D gene: TRBD1
J gene: TRBJ1-2
clone size: .

CDR3 DNA: TGTGCCAGCAGCTTGGCGACTAAAAACATTCAGTACTTC
CDR3 protein: CASSLATKNIQYF
V gene: TRBV5-4
D gene: .
J gene: TRBJ2-4
clone size: .

CDR3 DNA: TGCGCCAGCAGCCCTATACAGGGACGCGAGCAGTACTTC
CDR3 protein: CASSPIQGREQYF
V gene: TRBV5-1
D gene: .
J gene: TRBJ2-7
clone size: .

CDR3 DNA: TGCGCCAGCAGCCAAGGGTCAGGAGGGGTAGACATTCAGTACTTC
CDR3 protein: CASSQGSGGVDIQYF
V gene: TRBV4-3
D gene: .
J gene: TRBJ2-4
clone size: many

CDR3 DNA: TGTGCCAGCAGAGGGACAGCGAACACTGAAGCTTTCTTT
CDR3 protein: CASRGTANTEAFF
V gene: TRBV27
D gene: TRBD1
J gene: TRBJ1-1
clone size: .

CDR3 DNA: TGCGCCAGCAGCTTGGACAGGGCGGGGAACACTGAAGCTTTCTTT
CDR3 protein: CASSLDRAGNTEAFF
V gene: TRBV5-1
D gene: .
J gene: TRBJ1-1
clone size: .

CDR3 DNA: TGTGCCAGCAGCCAAGGGCGGGAGGAGGGTTCACCCCTCCACTTT
CDR3 protein: CASSQGREEGSPLHF
V gene: TRBV6-5
D gene: .
J gene: TRBJ1-6
clone size: .

CDR3 DNA: TGCGCCAGCAGCTTCGGGGACAGCCACTCCTACGAGCAGTACTTC
CDR3 protein: CASSFGDSHSYEQYF
V gene: TRBV5-1
D gene: TRBD1
J gene: TRBJ2-7
clone size: once

CDR3 DNA: TGTGCCAGCAAGGGGGATAGCAATCAGCCCCAGCATTTT
CDR3 protein: CASKGDSNQPQHF
V gene: TRBV2
D gene: .
J gene: TRBJ1-5
clone size: .

CDR3 DNA: TGTGCCAGCAGCTGGGAGGGGGAAGCTTTCTTT
CDR3 protein: CASSWEGEAFF
V gene: TRBV7-9
D gene: .
J gene: TRBJ1-1
clone size: .

CDR3 DNA: TGTGCCAGCACAGAGGTCCAGGGGCAGCCCCAGCATTTT
CDR3 protein: CASTEVQGQPQHF
V gene: TRBV12-3/TRBV12-4
D gene: .
J gene: TRBJ1-5
clone size: .

CDR3 DNA: TGCAGCGCTCAGGCAGGGATCTCTGGGGCCAACGTCCTGACTTTC
CDR3 protein: CSAQAGISGANVLTF
V gene: TRBV29-1
D gene: .
J gene: TRBJ2-6
clone size: .

CDR3 DNA: TGTGCCAGCAGTTACGGCCCAGGGGGTCCCACAGATACGCAGTATTTT
CDR3 protein: CASSYGPGGPTDTQYF
V gene: TRBV6-5
D gene: TRBD1
J gene: TRBJ2-3
clone size: .

CDR3 DNA: TGTGCCAGCTCAGCGCCGGGGTCAGATACGCAGTATTTT
CDR3 protein: CASSAPGSDTQYF
V gene: TRBV18
D gene: .
J gene: TRBJ2-3
clone size: .

CDR3 DNA: TGTGCCAGCAGCCGTGCCGGGACAGGGTACTACGAGCAGTACTTC
CDR3 protein: CASSRAGTGYYEQYF
V gene: TRBV21-1
D gene: .
J gene: TRBJ2-7
clone size: .

CDR3 DNA: TGTGCCAGCAGCCACCGGGACACCTCTCAAAAACTGTTTTTT
CDR3 protein: CASSHRDTSQKLFF
V gene: TRBV7-9
D gene: .
J gene: TRBJ1-4
clone size: few

CDR3 DNA: TGTGCTAGTGGTTTGGGGGGCCCGAACACTGAAGCTTTCTTT
CDR3 protein: CASGLGGPNTEAFF
V gene: TRBV12-5
D gene: .
J gene: TRBJ1-1
clone size: .

CDR3 DNA: TGCGCCAGCAGCCAAGTATCAGGGGACGGCTACACCTTC
CDR3 protein: CASSQVSGDGYTF
V gene: TRBV4-1
D gene: .
J gene: TRBJ1-2
clone size: .

CDR3 DNA: TGTGCCAGCTCACCATTCCCGGCGAGAGTGGGCCATGAGCAGTTCTTC
CDR3 protein: CASSPFPARVGHEQFF
V gene: TRBV18
D gene: .
J gene: TRBJ2-1
clone size: .

CDR3 DNA: TGTGCCAGCAGCAAAGCGCCTAGCGGGACGGAGTACAATGAGCAGTTCTTC
CDR3 protein: CASSKAPSGTEYNEQFF
V gene: TRBV21-1
D gene: .
J gene: TRBJ2-1
clone size: once

CDR3 DNA: TGTGCCAGCAGCCTGGGTGATAGGAGCACTGAAGCTTTCTTT
CDR3 protein: CASSLGDRSTEAFF
V gene: TRBV7-9
D gene: .
J gene: TRBJ1-1
clone size: .

CDR3 DNA: TGTGCCAGCAGCCCCCCGGGCGGGGAAGAACAAGAGACCCAGTACTTC
CDR3 protein: CASSPPGGEEQETQYF
V gene: TRBV5-4
D gene: .
J gene: TRBJ2-5
clone size: .

CDR3 DNA: TGTGCCAGCAGTTCACAGCCGAACGGGCTGTTTTTT
CDR3 protein: CASSSQPNGLFF
V gene: TRBV28
D gene: .
J gene: TRBJ2-2
clone size: .

CDR3 DNA: TGTGCCAGCAGCAAGGAGGACAGGGGGCGCATCTACGAGCAGTACTTC
CDR3 protein: CASSKEDRGRIYEQYF
V gene: TRBV21-1
D gene: .
J gene: TRBJ2-7
clone size: few

CDR3 DNA: TGTGCCAGCAGCCCGACGGGGGGGATCACCGGGGAGCTGTTTTTT
CDR3 protein: CASSPTGGITGELFF
V gene: TRBV7-9
D gene: TRBD2
J gene: TRBJ2-2
clone size: few

CDR3 DNA: TGTGCCAGCAGCCTAACTAGCGTATCCTTCAATGAGCAGTTCTTC
CDR3 protein: CASSLTSVSFNEQFF
V gene: TRBV2
D gene: TRBD2
J gene: TRBJ2-1
clone size: .

CDR3 DNA: TGTGCCAGTGCGCAGGTCACCGGGGAGCTGTTTTTT
CDR3 protein: CASAQVTGELFF
V gene: TRBV27
D gene: .
J gene: TRBJ2-2
clone size: .